This record concerns one TCR beta chain sequence. Its specificity is unknown. Some clones are missing from TCRdb's copy, which holds only in-frame ones; the method was immunoSEQ multiplex PCR. The sample includes around 130,000 clones, around 90% of them seen just once. This specimen belongs to a study of T cell responses to AZD1222 COVID-19 vaccine. Study-level results: Seropositive status at baseline applied to only 5 or 6 AZD1222 recipients. A mostly white British donor set with more females was recruited, and clonal diversity was possibly underestimated. Dominant CD4 TCR responses targeted spike regions 160-218 and 743-854. Spike-specific TCR breadth and depth rose after two AZD1222 doses.

CDR3 length: 16 residues. Trimming took off 1 base at V and 2 bases at J, with 12 bases between the two ends. Germline V CDR1 and CDR2: SGHVS, FQNEAQ. The chain joins TRBV7-8 to TRBJ2-1; possibly TRBD2 for D (6 bases). This material consisted of peripheral blood, taken 28 days after the second dose of the MenACWY control vaccine. The source of this sequence is an adult who received the MenACWY meningococcal vaccine as a control. This chain's CDR3 is CASSLVPRTTYNEQFF. In nucleotides, the CDR3 is TGTGCCAGCAGCTTAGTTCCCCGGACTACCTACAATGAGCAGTTCTTC.